Listed here are 4 T cell receptor beta chains from one sample, sequenced in a study of CD8+ T cells in alopecia areata. Peripheral blood and lesional scalp punch biopsies were taken from alopecia areata patients. Sequencing templates came from extracted RNA that was reverse transcribed into cDNA. The protocol was immunoSEQ multiplex PCR, while the TCRdb copy is restricted to in-frame clones and leaves out a portion. The sample contains 8,000 to 10,000 clones, approximately 70% of which appear only once. Sample: skin. These receptors originate from a human donor with alopecia areata.

This chain uses TRBV29-1 with TRBJ2-7, with D possibly matching TRBD1 (6 bases). This CDR3 spans 12 amino acids. From germline, CDR1 is SQVTM and CDR2 ANQGSEA. V lost 7 bases to trimming and J lost 2 bases, with 12 bases between them. Here the CDR3 DNA reads TGCAGCGCCAGGGACACCCCCTACGAGCAGTACTTC. Protein product: CSARDTPYEQYF.

The rearrangement joins TRBV20-1 to TRBJ2-1, with unresolved D. CDR1 is DFQATT and CDR2 is SNEGSKA in the germline V gene (reference sequence). V lost 3 bases, J lost 10 bases, and 10 bases lay in between. CDR3 length: 11 amino acids. DNA of the CDR3: TGCAGTGCTAGGGTGGCGGTCGAGCAGTTCTTC. It yields the protein CSARVAVEQFF.

V and J are TRBV7-9 and TRBJ2-2; 7 bases agree with TRBD1. Trimming cost V 2 bases and J 6 bases; bases outside gene matches: 9. The V gene's germline CDR1 is SEHNR and CDR2 FQNEAQ (reference sequence). The CDR3 extends over 16 amino acids. The CDR3 DNA sequence: TGTGCCAGCAGCTTACCTCGGGTCCAGGGGGCCGGGGAGCTGTTTTTT. Amino acid sequence: CASSLPRVQGAGELFF.

The chain is built from TRBV6-4 and TRBJ2-3; TRBD2 is a possible D gene (5 bases). V was pared by 6 bases and J by 3 bases, with 13 bases between. The CDR3 loop spans 14 amino acids. The germline V gene has CDR1 MRHNA and CDR2 SNTAGT. CDR3 in DNA: TGTGCCAGCAGCGGTGGAGGAGAAACAGATACGCAGTATTTT. Translation: CASSGGGETDTQYF.